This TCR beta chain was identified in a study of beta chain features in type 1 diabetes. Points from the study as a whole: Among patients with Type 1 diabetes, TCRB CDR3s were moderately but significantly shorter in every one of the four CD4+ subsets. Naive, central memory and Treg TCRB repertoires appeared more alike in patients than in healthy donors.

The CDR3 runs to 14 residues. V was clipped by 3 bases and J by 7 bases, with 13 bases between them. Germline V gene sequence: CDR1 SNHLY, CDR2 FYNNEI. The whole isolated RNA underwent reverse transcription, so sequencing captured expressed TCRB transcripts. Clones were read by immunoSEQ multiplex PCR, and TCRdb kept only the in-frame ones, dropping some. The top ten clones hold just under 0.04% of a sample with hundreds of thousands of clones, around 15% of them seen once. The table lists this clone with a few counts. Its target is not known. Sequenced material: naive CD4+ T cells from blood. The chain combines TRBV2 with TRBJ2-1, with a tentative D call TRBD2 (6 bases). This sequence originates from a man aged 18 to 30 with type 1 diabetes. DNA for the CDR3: TGTGCCAGCAGTGACCGGGAGAGAGTTAATGAGCAGTTCTTC. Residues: CASSDRERVNEQFF.